The rows below give T cell receptor beta chains drawn from one sample of a study of blood T cell repertoires in COVID-19. Generated by immunoSEQ multiplex PCR, the TCRdb table keeps only in-frame clones and is missing some. The sample includes 150,000 or so clones, approximately 86% of them seen just once. Specimen: peripheral blood. The receptors here all came from a man aged 55 to 70 with COVID-19, enrolled during active disease. Each CDR3 is given with its conserved first and last residue. The D gene is left open where the match is weak. Clone size, where shown, is once, few, many, or a class for clones that have expanded.

>TRBJ1-1|NA|TRBV3-1/TRBV3-2|NA
CASSQWRGQDTEAFF
TGTGCCAGCAGCCAGTGGCGGGGTCAGGACACTGAAGCTTTCTTT
>TRBJ2-2|NA|TRBV28|NA
CATTRQENTGELFF
TGTGCCACTACGAGACAGGAGAACACCGGGGAGCTGTTTTTT
>TRBJ1-1|TRBD1|TRBV20-1|once
CSARDQGAGF
TGCAGTGCTAGAGATCAGGGGGCCGGTTTT
>TRBJ2-3|TRBD1|TRBV19|NA
CASSMDRGDTQYF
TGTGCCAGTAGTATGGACAGGGGAGATACGCAGTATTTT
>TRBJ1-5|NA|TRBV27|NA
CASSLGHPNQPQHF
TGTGCCAGCAGTTTGGGACATCCCAATCAGCCCCAGCATTTT
>TRBJ1-5|TRBD1|TRBV10-2|NA
CASSDDGQGRQPQHF
TGCGCCAGCAGTGATGATGGACAGGGGAGACAGCCCCAGCATTTT
>TRBJ1-1|NA|TRBV15|NA
CATTLQAGVTEAFF
TGTGCCACCACCCTCCAAGCAGGGGTCACTGAAGCTTTCTTT
>TRBJ2-5|NA|TRBV11-2|NA
CASSKRQETQYF
TGTGCCAGCAGCAAGAGACAAGAGACCCAGTACTTC
>TRBJ2-7|NA|TRBV6-5|NA
CASRDNYEQYF
TGTGCCAGCAGGGACAACTACGAGCAGTACTTC
>TRBJ2-7|NA|TRBV29-1|NA
CSGGDGAYEQYF
TGCAGCGGCGGGGACGGGGCCTACGAGCAGTACTTC
>TRBJ1-3|TRBD1|TRBV7-8|NA
CASSLVQGGGNTIYF
TGTGCCAGCAGCTTAGTACAGGGGGGTGGAAACACCATATATTTT
>TRBJ2-7|NA|TRBV19|NA
CASSLNRAYEQYF
TGTGCCAGTAGCCTGAACAGGGCATACGAGCAGTACTTC
>TRBJ2-1|TRBD2|TRBV29-1|NA
CSGSGRAWGNEQFF
TGCAGCGGCAGCGGGAGGGCTTGGGGTAATGAGCAGTTCTTC
>TRBJ2-7|NA|TRBV7-8|NA
CASTFRVSYEQYF
TGTGCCAGCACGTTCAGGGTCTCCTACGAGCAGTACTTC